These 22 T cell receptor beta chains came from one sample sequenced in a study of T cell repertoires in cytomegalovirus infection. TCRdb analysed the reads with MiXCR anew, one entry per CDR3 protein. The sample shows 200,000 to 250,000 distinct CDR3 sequences, about 20% of them seen only once. Sequencing was done on a sample of CD8+ T cells from PBMCs. All receptors derive from a human donor in good health (CMV status not recorded). Some clones in this sample may be carry-over from other donors' samples.

This clonotype appeared many times. The V call is TRBV7-9, the J call TRBJ1-1, with D possibly being TRBD1 (6 bases). The germline gives CDR1 SEHNR, CDR2 FQNEAQ (reference sequence). The CDR3 is 15 amino acids. V lost 2 bases, J lost 4 bases, and 14 bases lay in between. The CDR3 spells CASSLLGGGGTEAFF. In DNA form, the CDR3 reads TGTGCCAGCAGCTTACTTGGGGGCGGGGGCACTGAAGCTTTCTTT. The full variable domain, completed using reference TRBV7-9 and TRBJ1-1, is DTGVSQNPRHKITKRGQNVTFRCDPISEHNRLYWYRQTLGQGPEFLTYFQNEAQLEKSRLLSDRFSAERPKGSFSTLEIQRTEQGDSAMYLCASSLLGGGGTEAFFGQGTRLTVV.

The chain recombines TRBV29-1 with TRBJ1-1; D uncertain. Germline V gene data show CDR1 as SQVTM and CDR2 as ANQGSEA. There are 11 residues in the CDR3. Trimming took off 5 bases at V and 1 base at J, with 5 bases between the two ends. CDR3: CSVTANTEAFF. The CDR3, as DNA: TGCAGCGTTACAGCGAACACTGAAGCTTTCTTT.

The chain couples TRBV4-1 to TRBJ2-3; D is perhaps TRBD2 (6 bases). Germline-derived CDR1 and CDR2 are MGHRA and YSYEKL. The V gene lost 4 bases and the J gene lost 3 bases, with 14 bases spanning the gap. CDR3 length: 15 residues. The CDR3 nucleotides are TGCGCCAGCAGCCTTACTAGCCCCGGGACAGATACGCAGTATTTT. Translating gives CASSLTSPGTDTQYF.

This clonotype was seen more than once but under ten times. The rearrangement uses TRBV7-9 and TRBJ1-4; 7 positions match TRBD1. The CDR3 is made up of 13 amino acids. Germline V gene lookup returns CDR1 SEHNR and CDR2 FQNEAQ (reference sequence). V shed 9 bases, J shed 0 bases, and the junction held 1 base outside the gene matches. The CDR3 region is CASGTATNEKLFF. DNA of the CDR3: TGTGCCAGTGGGACAGCAACTAATGAAAAACTGTTTTTT.

This clonotype appeared once. The chain joins TRBV7-2 to TRBJ2-7; D may be TRBD1 (6 bases). V lost 5 bases and J 6 bases, leaving 17 bases between the germline ends. Germline V gene sequence: CDR1 SGHTA, CDR2 FQGNSA. The CDR3 extends over 14 amino acids. DNA of the CDR3: TGTGCCAGCAGCCCAGGACCCCCCAGGGGCGAGCAGTACTTC. It yields the protein CASSPGPPRGEQYF.

This chain connects TRBV12-3 or TRBV12-4 to TRBJ2-3; a weak D match, TRBD2 (6 bases). The CDR3 loop spans 14 amino acids. The V gene lost 3 bases and the J gene lost 3 bases, with 10 bases spanning the gap. CDR3 sequence (DNA): TGTGCCAGCAGTTTCACCGGGAGAACAGATACGCAGTATTTT. Its translation is CASSFTGRTDTQYF.

This chain uses TRBV6-1 with TRBJ2-1; 8 positions match TRBD2. Germline trimming cut 1 base from V and 4 bases from J; bases unmatched to any gene: 6. Germline CDR1 reads MNHNS; CDR2 reads SASEGT. The CDR3 is made up of 16 amino acids. The CDR3 DNA follows: TGTGCCAGCAGTGAAGTACCGGGGGGGCCTTACAATGAGCAGTTCTTC. Its protein is CASSEVPGGPYNEQFF.

In its sample, this clonotype was seen a few times. V is TRBV4-1 and J is TRBJ1-2; possibly TRBD1 for D (5 bases). Germline CDR1 MGHRA, CDR2 YSYEKL. V lost 0 bases and J lost 5, with 10 bases in between. The CDR3 sequence is 14 residues long. CDR3 coding DNA: TGCGCCAGCAGCCAAGAAACAGGAGGGTATGGCTACACCTTC. It translates to CASSQETGGYGYTF.

This clonotype has more than one count but fewer than ten. This CDR3 reads CASSFLGLGDTGELFF. Here the CDR3 DNA reads TGTGCCAGCAGTTTTTTAGGGTTGGGGGACACCGGGGAGCTGTTTTTT. This sequence joins TRBV12-3 or TRBV12-4 and TRBJ2-2; possibly TRBD1 or TRBD2 for D (5 bases each). This CDR3 comprises 16 residues. The V end lost 3 bases, the J end lost 3 bases, and 14 bases lay between the germline ends.

This clonotype was counted many times. The chain joins TRBV28 to TRBJ2-1, with D tentatively TRBD1 (6 bases). V was clipped by 5 bases and J by 7 bases, with 15 bases between them. This CDR3 is built from 14 residues. From germline, CDR1 is MDHEN and CDR2 SYDVKM. The CDR3 nucleotides are TGTGCCAGCAGTCCTCCCACAGGGTTAAATGAGCAGTTCTTC. This codes for CASSPPTGLNEQFF.

This clonotype has a count of ten or more. This chain links TRBV7-2 with TRBJ2-2; a possible D gene is TRBD1 (6 bases). In germline, CDR1 is SGHTA, CDR2 FQGNSA. Trimming left V 4 bases short and J 1 base short, with 7 bases between. This CDR3 is 14 amino acids long. The CDR3 coding sequence is TGTGCCAGCAGCTCGACAGGGAACACCGGGGAGCTGTTTTTT. Protein: CASSSTGNTGELFF.

This clonotype was seen only a few times. J is TRBJ2-3 and V is TRBV5-6, with 8 nucleotides matching TRBD1. The CDR3 sequence is 15 residues long. Losses at the gene ends were 1 base for V and 2 bases for J; bases not matched to a gene: 3. The germline V gene has CDR1 SGHDT and CDR2 YYEEEE. The CDR3 protein is CASSLPGQVTDTQYF. CDR3 DNA sequence: TGTGCCAGCAGCTTGCCGGGACAGGTCACAGATACGCAGTATTTT.

This clonotype was counted a single time. The chain has TRBV12-3 or TRBV12-4 and TRBJ2-5, with D hard to call. Trimming took 6 bases from V and 5 from J, leaving 7 bases between them. The CDR3 has 11 amino acids. This CDR3 reads CASSESETQYF. The CDR3, as DNA: TGTGCCAGCAGCGAGTCGGAGACCCAGTACTTC.

This clonotype has a handful of counts. The genes are TRBV6-8 and TRBJ2-1; TRBD2 aligns across 10 bases. This CDR3 has 13 residues. The V gene's germline CDR1 is MNHGY and CDR2 SAAAGT. The trim removed 9 bases at V and 13 bases at J, leaving 12 bases unmatched. The chain's CDR3 is CASTSGASLAQFF. The CDR3 DNA follows: TGTGCCAGTACTAGCGGGGCCTCGTTGGCTCAGTTCTTC.

The J gene is TRBJ2-2, the V gene TRBV19, with a weak D call TRBD2 (5 bases). In germline, CDR1 is LNHDA, CDR2 SQIVND (reference sequence). CDR3 length: 14 amino acids. V lost 3 bases, J lost 3 bases, and 8 bases lay in between. The chain's CDR3 is CASSMIGDTGELFF. The CDR3 nucleotides read TGTGCCAGTAGTATGATCGGGGACACCGGGGAGCTGTTTTTT.

This clonotype showed up just a few times. The V call is TRBV6-4, the J call TRBJ1-1; 9 positions agree with TRBD1. CDR1 MRHNA and CDR2 SNTAGT come from the germline V gene. V gave up 3 bases and J gave up 2 bases; unmatched junction bases: 1. This CDR3 contains 14 residues. The CDR3 DNA follows: TGTGCCAGCAGTGAAACAGGGGGCAACACTGAAGCTTTCTTT. Protein: CASSETGGNTEAFF.

This clonotype showed up many times. The J gene is TRBJ2-1, the V gene TRBV20-1; D gene unclear. CDR1 and CDR2 from the germline V gene are DFQATT and SNEGSKA (reference sequence). V was trimmed by 0 bases and J by 14 bases, leaving 11 bases between them. The CDR3 has 11 residues. The CDR3 nucleotides are TGCAGTGCTAGAGATGGGTCCTTAGAGTTCTTC. Translation: CSARDGSLEFF.

There are many counts of this clonotype. This chain uses TRBV10-2 with TRBJ1-1, with D possibly matching TRBD1 (5 bases). This CDR3 region has 14 residues. Germline V gives CDR1 WSHSY, CDR2 SAAADI. V lost 0 bases and J lost 4, with 9 bases in between. CDR3 sequence reads: CASSESRTITEAFF. As DNA, the CDR3 is TGCGCCAGCAGTGAGTCTAGGACAATCACTGAAGCTTTCTTT.

This clonotype has more than one count but fewer than ten. The chain carries TRBV5-1 and TRBJ2-7; possible D gene TRBD1, 6 bases. Germline V gene data show CDR1 as SGHRS and CDR2 as YFSETQ. This CDR3 has 14 residues. V gave up 0 bases and J gave up 3 bases, with 10 bases separating them. CDR3 sequence: CASSLVGQSYEQYF. In DNA, the CDR3 is TGCGCCAGCAGCTTGGTTGGACAGAGCTACGAGCAGTACTTC.

This clonotype was found many times. The chain uses TRBV28 and TRBJ1-4; TRBD1 matches 8 bases. V dropped 4 bases and J dropped 7; count of bases not matched to a gene: 17. Germline-derived CDR1 and CDR2 are MDHEN and SYDVKM. CDR3 length: 18 residues. The CDR3 sequence: CASSSPVLGRGHREKLFF. DNA of the CDR3: TGTGCCAGCAGTTCCCCTGTCTTAGGCAGGGGGCATCGTGAAAAACTGTTTTTT.

This clonotype was observed a handful of times. V gene TRBV29-1 combines with J gene TRBJ2-6, with 8 bases fitting TRBD1. This CDR3 is built from 17 residues. In germline, CDR1 is SQVTM, CDR2 ANQGSEA. The ends lost 1 base at V and 0 bases at J; junction bases unmatched: 5. This CDR3 reads CSVEVRDRLSGANVLTF. The CDR3 nucleotides read TGCAGCGTTGAAGTCCGGGACAGGCTCTCTGGGGCCAACGTCCTGACTTTC. Based on the CDR3 plus reference TRBV29-1 and TRBJ2-6, the full variable domain is SAVISQKPSRDICQRGTSLTIQCQVDSQVTMMFWYRQQPGQSLTLIATANQGSEATYESGFVIDKFPISRPNLTFSTLTVSNMSPEDSSIYLCSVEVRDRLSGANVLTFGAGSRLTVL.

This clonotype turned up a few times. The genes are TRBV12-3 or TRBV12-4 and TRBJ1-2; D gene ambiguous. The CDR3 consists of 11 residues. Trimming stripped 4 bases from V and 7 bases from J, with 7 bases between. For the CDR3, the DNA is TGTGCCAGCAGTTCAGGACCTGGCTACACCTTC. Its translation is CASSSGPGYTF.